This T cell receptor beta chain was obtained from a study of shared clonotypes between healthy human individuals (dated by TCRdb to the early 2020s). Study-wide context: The cohort comprised a couple of women and a few men aged 18 to 49 years. Leukapheresis yielded between about 0.94 and 8.9 billion PBMCs per donor. For each donor, three plates each were used for CD4 naive and CD4 memory, two plates were used for CD8 naive, and one plate was used for CD8 memory. Different laboratories and diverse techniques were used to prepare libraries and sequence TCR repertoires, to increase sequencing depth and limit assay-specific biases. To estimate repertoire size and how much clonotype sharing occurs between individuals, the study deeply sequenced the blood TCR repertoires of about five healthy adults.

From cysteine to phenylalanine, the CDR3 is 15 amino acids long. Only CDR3 DNA remains: 45 bases, in frame from the first base. Via the germline V gene, CDR1 is SGHDT and CDR2 YYEEEE. V loses 6 bases, J loses 2 bases, and the germline ends lie 18 bases apart. The research as a whole found: Naive subsets generally had larger estimated clonotype richness than memory subsets. Only blood was sampled, and tissue TCR repertoires likely differ from those in blood. Across a few donors, about 4.5% of naive CD4, approximately 3.5% of naive CD8, 2.3% of memory CD4, and over 0.35% of memory CD8 clonotypes were shared. Based on pairwise subsampling, the degree of clonotype sharing among donors was expected to be affected by sequencing depth. The genetic and exposure-history diversity represented was limited by the small number of donors. Incomplete sequencing was indicated by rarefaction of sorted-subset datasets, despite the large sequencing depth. Compared with non-shared clonotypes, clonotypes shared by all four sorted-subset donors had higher generation probabilities.

CD8 naive samples were CD45RO-negative cells positively selected for CCR7, giving a CD45RA+CCR7+ population that excluded TemRA cells. Healthy HIV-negative adults with no recently reported acute infections or vaccinations were included as donors. Every donor was a Caucasian adult living in Nashville, Tennessee, USA. Blood was obtained by leukapheresis, after which PBMCs were separated by Ficoll-Histopaque density gradient centrifugation and cryopreserved in liquid nitrogen vapor phase. Analytical flow cytometry was used to check the purity and quantity of each magnetically sorted T cell population. Genomic DNA was isolated from every sorted fraction and measured by UV absorbance on a Nanodrop 2000c. In the case of this clone: No cognate antigen has been identified for it. Base qualities are missing; no much larger clone stands one base away.

Using the deep immunoSEQ assay, TCR CDR3 regions were amplified from genomic DNA by multiplex PCR. Extracted genomic DNA from each cell subset was distributed evenly across all wells of several immunoSEQ 96-well plates, and each plate was treated as a replicate. For sorted subsets, 150 to 250 ng genomic DNA, equal to about 30,000 T cell genomes, was loaded into each replicate PCR. Purified libraries were quantified with a Qubit 3.0 fluorometer, sized on a Bioanalyzer 2100, and re-quantified with the KAPA Library Quantification kit. Each immunoSEQ 96-well plate was sequenced on its own single-read 150-cycle Illumina NextSeq 550 flow cell. Turning to the authors' computational methods: Because the immunoSEQ output included only junctional sequences and no quality scores, the filtering could not be the same as the filtering used for full-length reads. Sequences were annotated with PyIR, a Python wrapper for IgBLAST v1.9, and V/J genes and CDR3 were assigned using IMGT germline references. Any read was removed if the V/J assignment was weak (E-value above 1e-6), the CDR3 was missing, or the read contained stop codons, out-of-frame junctions, or ambiguous translated residues. V3J clonotypes were defined as sequences sharing an identical inferred V gene, J gene, and CDR3 amino acid sequence. Percentage overlap between repertoires was calculated by dividing the number of shared unique clonotypes by the size of the smaller repertoire. Richness of each repertoire was evaluated using RTK rarefaction, the Chao1 estimator, and Recon v2.1 estimates of unobserved clonotypes. Generation probabilities were computed with OLGA for all TCRbeta clonotypes obtained by the gDNA method from a handful of donors. Drawn from immuneACCESS, this table holds only the in-frame rearrangements with V and J called that TCRdb kept. Clones are partly lost; checked studies trace under half to an unresolved V gene and leave the rest unexplained. The V and J calls and clone size were taken over from that table, and D and trimming were inferred from the DNA. In all, the sample holds about 580,000 clones, and 95% to 98% of those were seen once. The top ten constitute roughly 0.29% of the sample.

This receptor chain uses TRBV5-6 and TRBJ2-7; the D gene is perhaps TRBD1, from 5 matching bases. The sample taken for sequencing was naive CD8+ T cells sorted from blood. What this sample's cell subset or site label stands for: CD45RA+CCR7+. The origin of this receptor is a man aged 30 to 45 in good health. The DNA reads TGTGCCAGCAACTCTTCGCTTGGGGCTCCCTACGAGCAGTACTTC. It translates as CASNSSLGAPYEQYF.